Included here is one TCR beta chain sequence, with context. Its antigen is currently unknown. The source of the sample is a study of resident and recirculating memory T cells in vitiligo. Points from the study as a whole: Different lesions suggested infiltration by different T cell clones.

Assay used: immunoSEQ multiplex PCR; TCRdb lists only in-frame clones, some missing. The sample has around 76,000 clones; 90% to 95% are singletons. This CDR3 comprises 17 residues. Between the trimmed V and J ends, which lost 0 bases and 4 bases, there was a span of 16 bases. Germline assignment: CDR1 LGHNA and CDR2 YSLEER. The clonotype originates from a male donor with vitiligo. Sequenced sample: blood. The V gene is TRBV4-3, the J gene TRBJ2-1; possibly TRBD2 for D (6 bases). CDR3: CASSQDGASAGYNEQFF. The DNA of the CDR3 is TGCGCCAGCAGCCAAGATGGGGCTAGCGCGGGTTACAATGAGCAGTTCTTC.